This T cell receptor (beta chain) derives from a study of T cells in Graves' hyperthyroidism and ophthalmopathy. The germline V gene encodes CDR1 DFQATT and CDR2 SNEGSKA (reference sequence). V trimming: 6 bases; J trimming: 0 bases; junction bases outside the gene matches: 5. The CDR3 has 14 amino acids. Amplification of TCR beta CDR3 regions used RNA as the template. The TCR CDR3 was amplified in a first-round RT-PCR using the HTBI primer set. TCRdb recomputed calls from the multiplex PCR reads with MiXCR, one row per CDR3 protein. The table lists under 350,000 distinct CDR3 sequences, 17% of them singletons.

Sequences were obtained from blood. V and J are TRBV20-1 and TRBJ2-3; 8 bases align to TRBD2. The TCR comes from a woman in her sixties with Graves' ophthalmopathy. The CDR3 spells CSASSGISTDTQYF. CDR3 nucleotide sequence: TGCAGTGCCAGTAGCGGGATTAGCACAGATACGCAGTATTTT.